This T cell receptor (beta chain) was documented in a study of T cell responses to AZD1222 COVID-19 vaccine. For the study at large: Pooled samples include second doses given at about 4 or 12 weeks.

Overall study results and limits: There were vaccine-associated CD4 TCRs across spike, dominant at 160-218 and 743-854. Clonal diversity was possibly underestimated, and white British individuals and females predominated among donors.

In the case of this clone: Its antigen remains unidentified.

The CDR3 loop spans 15 amino acids. CDR1 is KGHSH and CDR2 is LQKENI in the germline V gene. Trimming pared 3 bases from V and 2 bases from J, leaving 11 bases between. Produced via immunoSEQ multiplex PCR; TCRdb's table is partial and in-frame only. This sample has about 170,000 clones, with 85% to 90% found just once. The specimen was peripheral blood, collected on day 0 of AZD1222 vaccination. This clonotype originated in an adult in good health. The V gene is TRBV18, the J gene TRBJ2-1, with a possible D match to TRBD2 (7 bases). CDR3 region: CASSPRGQPYNEQFF. CDR3 nucleotide sequence: TGTGCCAGCTCACCGCGGGGGCAGCCCTACAATGAGCAGTTCTTC.